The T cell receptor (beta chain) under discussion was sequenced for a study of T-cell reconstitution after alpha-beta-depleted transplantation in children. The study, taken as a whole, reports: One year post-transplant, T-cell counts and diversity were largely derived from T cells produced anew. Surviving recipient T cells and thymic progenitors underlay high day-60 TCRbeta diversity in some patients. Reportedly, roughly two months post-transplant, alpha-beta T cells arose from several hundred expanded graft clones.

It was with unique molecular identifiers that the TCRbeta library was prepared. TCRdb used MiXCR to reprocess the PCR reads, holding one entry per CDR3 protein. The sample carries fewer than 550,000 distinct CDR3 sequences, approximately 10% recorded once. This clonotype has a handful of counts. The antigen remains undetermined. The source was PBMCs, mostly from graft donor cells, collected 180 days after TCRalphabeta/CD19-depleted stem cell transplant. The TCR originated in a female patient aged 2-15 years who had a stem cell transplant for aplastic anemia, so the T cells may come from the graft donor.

The CDR3 DNA sequence: TGTGCCACCAGCTCGCGGACAGGGTTAAACAATGAGCAGTTCTTC. Translating gives CATSSRTGLNNEQFF. The chain joins TRBV15 to TRBJ2-1; 8 bases agree with TRBD1. The CDR3 has 15 residues. V was clipped by 5 bases and J by 5 bases; unmatched bases: 8. The germline V gene has CDR1 LNHNV and CDR2 YYDKDF (reference sequence).